The 18 T cell receptor beta chains below come from one sample, sequenced in a study of shared clonotypes between healthy human individuals. Method: immunoSEQ multiplex PCR; TCRdb's copy keeps in-frame clones and lacks some. The data contain 80,000 to 100,000 clones, about 70% of them singletons. Source material: memory CD8+ T cells sorted from blood. Regarding subset: CD45RO+ cells pooled with CCR7-negative TemRA cells. These receptors originate from a man aged 30-40 years in good health.

The rearrangement uses TRBV6-5 and TRBJ2-3; 9 bases line up with TRBD2. V was pared by 5 bases and J by 4 bases, with 7 bases of the junction left unmatched. CDR1 is MNHEY and CDR2 is SVGAGI in the germline V gene. This CDR3 spans 15 amino acids. In DNA, the CDR3 is TGTGCCAGCAGTATACAGGTAGCGGGAGCAGATACGCAGTATTTT. This translates into CASSIQVAGADTQYF.

The rearrangement joins TRBV9 to TRBJ2-3; 8 bases are a match to TRBD1. There are 15 residues in the CDR3. Germline V gene sequence: CDR1 SGDLS, CDR2 YYNGEE. V was clipped by 4 bases and J by 3 bases; unmatched bases: 7. CDR3 in amino acids: CASSTWTGLTDTQYF. The CDR3 bases are TGTGCCAGCAGCACCTGGACAGGGTTGACAGATACGCAGTATTTT. The entire variable domain, with the rest obtained from reference TRBV9 and TRBJ2-3, is as follows: DSGVTQTPKHLITATGQRVTLRCSPRSGDLSVYWYQQSLDQGLQFLIQYYNGEERAKGNILERFSAQQFPDLHSELNLSSLELGDSALYFCASSTWTGLTDTQYFGPGTRLTVL.

CDR3 nucleotide sequence: TGTGCCAGCAGAACTGCTATCACGCGGTCGGGCCTTACAGGGGGCGAGCAGTACTTC. It translates to CASRTAITRSGLTGGEQYF. The J gene is TRBJ2-7, the V gene TRBV28; 8 bases map to TRBD1. CDR3 length equals 19 residues. Germline-derived CDR1 and CDR2 are MDHEN and SYDVKM. J gave up 6 bases and V 6 bases, and 25 bases lay outside the gene matches.

The CDR3 DNA is TGTGCCAGCAGTTCGACAGGGGGGAATGAAAAACTGTTTTTT. Its translation: CASSSTGGNEKLFF. This rearrangement joins TRBV7-9 to TRBJ1-4, with 9 bases matching TRBD1. The CDR3 contains 14 residues. CDR1 is SEHNR, CDR2 FQNEAQ, per germline (reference sequence). V lost 6 bases to trimming and J lost 5 bases; unmatched junction nucleotides: 4.

V gene TRBV27 combines with J gene TRBJ1-1; TRBD1 is a possible D gene (5 bases). Per the germline V gene, CDR1 is MNHEY and CDR2 is SMNVEV (reference sequence). This CDR3 has 14 residues. Trimming shortened V by 3 bases and J by 4 bases, and 12 bases separated the two germline ends. The CDR3 spells CASSFARAATEAFF. Written as DNA, the CDR3 is TGTGCCAGCAGTTTCGCCAGGGCGGCCACTGAAGCTTTCTTT.

This chain connects TRBV10-3 to TRBJ2-3; the D gene is possibly TRBD2 (6 bases). CDR3 length equals 16 residues. The ends were cut back, 4 bases at V and 2 bases at J, with 16 bases in the middle. The germline CDR1 and CDR2 sequences are ENHRY and SYGVKD. This CDR3 is CAISVRAGTYTDTQYF. For the CDR3, the DNA is TGTGCCATCAGTGTACGGGCGGGAACCTACACAGATACGCAGTATTTT.

The V call is TRBV7-8, the J call TRBJ2-2, with TRBD2 matching 9 bases. The germline V gene has CDR1 SGHVS and CDR2 FQNEAQ. V lost 2 bases, J lost 0 bases, and 4 bases stayed unmatched. The CDR3 spans 17 residues. This chain's CDR3 is CASSLFRGRANTGELFF. Written as DNA, the CDR3 is TGTGCCAGCAGCTTATTTCGCGGGAGGGCGAACACCGGGGAGCTGTTTTTT.

The chain is built from TRBV25-1 and TRBJ1-2; D ambiguous. Trimming shortened V by 5 bases and J by 7 bases, and 11 bases separated the two germline ends. The CDR3 consists of 12 residues. Germline-derived CDR1 and CDR2 are MGHDK and SYGVNS. The CDR3 is CASSFPSRGYTF. In nucleotides, the CDR3 is TGTGCCAGCAGTTTCCCATCCCGTGGCTACACCTTC.

The V gene is TRBV27, the J gene TRBJ1-5; 10 positions match TRBD1. The length of the CDR3 is 14 residues. The ends lost 5 bases at V and 5 bases at J; junction bases unmatched: 3. Germline V gene lookup returns CDR1 MNHEY and CDR2 SMNVEV (reference sequence). In nucleotides, the CDR3 is TGTGCCAGCAGTGACAGGGGGCCAGATCAGCCCCAGCATTTT. This codes for CASSDRGPDQPQHF.

This clone has just a few counts. V gene TRBV27 combines with J gene TRBJ1-5; D not resolved. Trimming removed 8 bases from V and 4 bases from J, with 9 bases in between. Germline CDR1 MNHEY, CDR2 SMNVEV (reference sequence). The CDR3 extends over 12 amino acids. DNA of the CDR3: TGTGCCAGCGGGTGGGGAAATCAGCCCCAGCATTTT. Protein: CASGWGNQPQHF.

The genes are TRBV5-1 and TRBJ1-2; tentatively, D is TRBD1 (5 bases). V lost 0 bases and J 8 bases, leaving 14 bases between the germline ends. Germline CDR1 SGHRS, CDR2 YFSETQ. The CDR3 is 14 residues long. CDR3 amino acids: CASSLEAGRVGYTF. The CDR3 DNA sequence: TGCGCCAGCAGCTTGGAAGCGGGGCGGGTAGGCTACACCTTC.

The chain couples TRBV25-1 to TRBJ2-3; tentatively, D is TRBD1 (6 bases). CDR3 length: 15 residues. The germline V gene has CDR1 MGHDK and CDR2 SYGVNS. Trimming left V 5 bases short and J 3 bases short, with 15 bases between. CDR3 loop: CASSPLGQKTDTQYF. The CDR3 nucleotides read TGTGCCAGCAGTCCATTGGGACAAAAGACAGATACGCAGTATTTT.

This clone was seen more than once but under ten times. This chain joins TRBV30 and TRBJ1-1; maybe TRBD1 (5 bases). The CDR3 is 14 residues long. Deletions cut 4 bases from V and 1 base from J, with 13 bases between. Germline V gene sequence: CDR1 GTSNPN, CDR2 SVGIG (reference sequence). CDR3 DNA sequence: TGTGCCTGGACGGAGACAGTACCGAACACTGAAGCTTTCTTT. Protein sequence: CAWTETVPNTEAFF.

The gene calls are TRBV19 and TRBJ2-2; D remains unclear. CDR3 length: 16 residues. Trimming left V 8 bases short and J 5 bases short, with 21 bases between. Germline V lookup: CDR1 LNHDA, CDR2 SQIVND (reference sequence). The chain's CDR3 is CASFPRPSFVTGELFF. The CDR3 bases are TGTGCCAGTTTTCCCCGGCCCAGTTTCGTAACCGGGGAGCTGTTTTTT.

This clone was seen a few times. The V and J genes are TRBV13 and TRBJ2-7; 8 bases match TRBD1. V shed 5 bases, J shed 5 bases, and the junction held 8 bases outside the gene matches. This CDR3 comprises 14 residues. Germline V gives CDR1 PRHDT, CDR2 FYEKMQ (reference sequence). The CDR3 sequence is CASSVDRGNHEQYF. As DNA, the CDR3 is TGTGCCAGCAGCGTCGACAGGGGAAACCACGAGCAGTACTTC.

Many counts were recorded for this clone. The chain couples TRBV15 to TRBJ2-2; a weak D match, TRBD1 (5 bases). The CDR3 loop spans 18 amino acids. The V end was cut by 0 bases, the J end by 0 bases, with 14 bases between. The V gene's germline CDR1 is LNHNV and CDR2 YYDKDF (reference sequence). CDR3 DNA sequence: TGTGCCACCAGCAGAGATCTCTGGGGCCGATCGAACACCGGGGAGCTGTTTTTT. This translates into CATSRDLWGRSNTGELFF.

The CDR3 DNA is TGTGCCAGCAGTCAACGGACAGTGGATGCAGATACGCAGTATTTT. Protein sequence: CASSQRTVDADTQYF. The chain links TRBV27 to TRBJ2-3, with a weak D call TRBD1 (6 bases). CDR1 is MNHEY, CDR2 SMNVEV, per germline (reference sequence). V was trimmed by 5 bases and J by 4 bases, leaving 16 bases between them. The CDR3 spans 15 residues.

This clone was found a few times. This chain links TRBV10-1 with TRBJ2-1; 16 bases fit TRBD2. The trim removed 5 bases at V and 5 bases at J, leaving 3 bases unmatched. The CDR3 totals 16 residues. The germline V gene has CDR1 WNHNN and CDR2 SYGVQD (reference sequence). In DNA, the CDR3 is TGCGCCAGCAGTCCGGGACTAGCGGGAGGGAACAATGAGCAGTTCTTC. Amino acids: CASSPGLAGGNNEQFF.